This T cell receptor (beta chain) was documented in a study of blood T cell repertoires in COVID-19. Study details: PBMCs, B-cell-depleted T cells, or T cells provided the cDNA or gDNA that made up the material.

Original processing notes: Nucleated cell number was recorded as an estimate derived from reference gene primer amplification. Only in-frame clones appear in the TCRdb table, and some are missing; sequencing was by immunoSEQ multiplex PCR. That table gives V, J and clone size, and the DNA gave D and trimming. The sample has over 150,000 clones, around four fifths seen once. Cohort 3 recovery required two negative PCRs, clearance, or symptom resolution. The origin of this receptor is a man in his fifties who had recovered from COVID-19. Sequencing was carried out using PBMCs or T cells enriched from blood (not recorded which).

This CDR3 reads CASSFGGSETQYF. DNA for the CDR3: TGTGCCAGCAGCTTTGGGGGGTCCGAGACCCAGTACTTC. The J gene is TRBJ2-5, the V gene TRBV11-2, with D possibly being TRBD2 (6 bases). Trimming shortened V by 3 bases and J by 5 bases, and 10 bases separated the two germline ends. Germline CDR1 SGHAT, CDR2 FQNNGV. The CDR3 extends over 13 amino acids.